Here is one T cell receptor beta chain with its context. Its antigen is not known. Other DNA sequences of this sample code for an identical CDR3. The CDR3 runs to 14 residues. The V and J ends lost 2 bases and 2 bases respectively, with 9 bases between them. Germline CDR1 is MDHEN and CDR2 is SYDVKM. This record belongs to a study of shared clonotypes between healthy human individuals. The protocol was immunoSEQ multiplex PCR, while the TCRdb copy is restricted to in-frame clones and leaves out a portion. The repertoire holds about 680,000 clones, with about three quarters as singletons. The study, taken as a whole, reports: Rarefaction curves obtained for sorted subsets showed sequencing incomplete despite large depth. Donors were few, which limited the genetic and exposure-history diversity represented.

V usage is TRBV28 and J usage is TRBJ1-2; D not resolved. The TCR was taken from a woman in her thirties in good health. The sample consisted of memory CD4+ T cells sorted from blood. The subset here: CD45RA-negative fraction. The CDR3 here is CASSLVQGNYGYTF. The CDR3 bases are TGTGCCAGCAGTTTAGTTCAAGGGAACTATGGCTACACCTTC.